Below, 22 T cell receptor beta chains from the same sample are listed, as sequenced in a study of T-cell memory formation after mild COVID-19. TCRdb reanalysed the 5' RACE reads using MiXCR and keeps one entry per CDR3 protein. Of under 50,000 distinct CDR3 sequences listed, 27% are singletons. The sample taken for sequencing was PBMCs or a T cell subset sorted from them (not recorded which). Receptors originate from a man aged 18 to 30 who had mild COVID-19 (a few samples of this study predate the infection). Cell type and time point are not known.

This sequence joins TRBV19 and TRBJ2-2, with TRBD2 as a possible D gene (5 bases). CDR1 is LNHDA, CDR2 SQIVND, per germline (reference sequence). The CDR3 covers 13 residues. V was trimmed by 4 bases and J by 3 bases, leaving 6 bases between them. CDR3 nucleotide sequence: TGTGCCAGTAGTAGGAGGTACACCGGGGAGCTGTTTTTT. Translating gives CASSRRYTGELFF.

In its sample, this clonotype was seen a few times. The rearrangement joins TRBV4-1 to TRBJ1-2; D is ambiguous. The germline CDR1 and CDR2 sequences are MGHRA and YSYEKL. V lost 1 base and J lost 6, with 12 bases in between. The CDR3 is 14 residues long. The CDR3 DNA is TGCGCCAGCAGCCAAGTTACGGTTATGGATGGCTACACCTTC. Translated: CASSQVTVMDGYTF.

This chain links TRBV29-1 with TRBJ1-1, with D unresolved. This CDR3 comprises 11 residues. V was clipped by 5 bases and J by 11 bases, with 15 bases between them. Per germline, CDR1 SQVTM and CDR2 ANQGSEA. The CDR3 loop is CSVTFLQDAFF. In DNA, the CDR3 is TGCAGCGTTACCTTTCTCCAGGATGCTTTCTTT.

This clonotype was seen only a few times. As DNA, the CDR3 is TGCAGCGTTGTACGTTGGGACAGGGACCACGAGCAGTACTTC. The encoded protein is CSVVRWDRDHEQYF. J is TRBJ2-7 and V is TRBV29-1; 9 bases map to TRBD1. Germline trimming cut 4 bases from V and 5 bases from J; bases unmatched to any gene: 9. The CDR3 is 14 amino acids. Germline-derived CDR1 and CDR2 are SQVTM and ANQGSEA.

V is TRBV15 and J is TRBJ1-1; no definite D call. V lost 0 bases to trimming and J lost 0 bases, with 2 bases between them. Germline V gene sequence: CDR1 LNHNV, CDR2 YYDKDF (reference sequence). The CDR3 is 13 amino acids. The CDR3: CATSRDLNTEAFF. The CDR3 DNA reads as TGTGCCACCAGCAGAGACCTGAACACTGAAGCTTTCTTT.

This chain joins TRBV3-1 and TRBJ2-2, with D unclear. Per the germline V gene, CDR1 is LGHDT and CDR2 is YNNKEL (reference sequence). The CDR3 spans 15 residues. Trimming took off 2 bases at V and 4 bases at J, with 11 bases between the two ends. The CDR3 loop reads CASSQCRACTGELFF. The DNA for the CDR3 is TGTGCCAGCAGCCAATGCCGGGCCTGCACCGGGGAGCTGTTTTTT.

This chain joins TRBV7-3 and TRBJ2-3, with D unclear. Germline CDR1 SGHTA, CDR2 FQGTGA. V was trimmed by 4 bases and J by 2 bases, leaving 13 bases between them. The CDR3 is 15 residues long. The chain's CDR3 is CASSSQSRHTDTQYF. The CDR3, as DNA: TGTGCCAGCAGCTCTCAATCTCGACACACAGATACGCAGTATTTT.

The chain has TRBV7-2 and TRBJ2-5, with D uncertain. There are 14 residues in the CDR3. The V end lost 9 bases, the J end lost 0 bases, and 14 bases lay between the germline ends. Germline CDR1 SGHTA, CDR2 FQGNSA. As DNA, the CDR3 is TGTGCCAGAAGCCAAACAGCGTACCAAGAGACCCAGTACTTC. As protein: CARSQTAYQETQYF.

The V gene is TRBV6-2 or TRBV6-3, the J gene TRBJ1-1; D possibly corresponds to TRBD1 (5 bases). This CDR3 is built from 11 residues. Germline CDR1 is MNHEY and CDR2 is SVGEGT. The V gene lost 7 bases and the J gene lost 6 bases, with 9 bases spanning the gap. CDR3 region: CASTGSAEAFF. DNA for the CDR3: TGTGCCAGCACAGGGTCGGCTGAAGCTTTCTTT.

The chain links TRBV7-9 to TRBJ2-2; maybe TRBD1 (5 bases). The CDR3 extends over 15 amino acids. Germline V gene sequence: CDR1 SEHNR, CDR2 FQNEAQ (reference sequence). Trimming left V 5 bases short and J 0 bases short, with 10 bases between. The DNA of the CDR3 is TGTGCCAGCAGCCCTCGACAGACGAACACCGGGGAGCTGTTTTTT. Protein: CASSPRQTNTGELFF.

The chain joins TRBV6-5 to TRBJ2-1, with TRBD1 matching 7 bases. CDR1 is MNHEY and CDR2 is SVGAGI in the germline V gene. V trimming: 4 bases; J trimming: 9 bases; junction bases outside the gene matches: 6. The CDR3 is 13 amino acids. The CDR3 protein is CASSSLRGSEQFF. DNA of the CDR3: TGTGCCAGCAGTTCCCTCAGGGGGAGTGAGCAGTTCTTC.

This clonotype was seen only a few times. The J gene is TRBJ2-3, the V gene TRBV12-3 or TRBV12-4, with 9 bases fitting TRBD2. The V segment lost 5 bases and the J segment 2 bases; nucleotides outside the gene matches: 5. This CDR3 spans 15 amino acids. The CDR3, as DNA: TGTGCCAGCAGTATCAGCGGGGGGTACACAGATACGCAGTATTTT. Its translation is CASSISGGYTDTQYF.

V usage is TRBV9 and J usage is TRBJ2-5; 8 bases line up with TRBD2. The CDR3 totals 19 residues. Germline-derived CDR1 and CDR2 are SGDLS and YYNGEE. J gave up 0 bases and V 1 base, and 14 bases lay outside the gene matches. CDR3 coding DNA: TGTGCCAGCAGCGTAAAGAGGGACCGTGGCGGGGGGTACCAAGAGACCCAGTACTTC. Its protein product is CASSVKRDRGGGYQETQYF.

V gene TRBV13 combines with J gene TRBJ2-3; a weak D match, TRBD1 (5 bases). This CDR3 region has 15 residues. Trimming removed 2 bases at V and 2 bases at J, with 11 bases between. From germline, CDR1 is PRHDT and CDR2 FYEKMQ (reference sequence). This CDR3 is CASSLRGMDTDTQYF. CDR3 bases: TGTGCCAGCAGCTTAAGGGGAATGGACACAGATACGCAGTATTTT.

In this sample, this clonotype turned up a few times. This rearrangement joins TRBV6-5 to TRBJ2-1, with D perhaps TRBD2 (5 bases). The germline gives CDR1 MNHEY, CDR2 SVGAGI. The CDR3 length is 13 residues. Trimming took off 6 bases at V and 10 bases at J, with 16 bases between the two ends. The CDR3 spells CASRLGPPGEQFF. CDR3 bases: TGTGCCAGCAGACTCGGGCCCCCGGGGGAGCAGTTCTTC.

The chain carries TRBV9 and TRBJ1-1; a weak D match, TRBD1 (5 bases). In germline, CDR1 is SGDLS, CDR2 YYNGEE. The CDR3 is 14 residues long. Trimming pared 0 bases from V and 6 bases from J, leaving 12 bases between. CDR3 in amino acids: CASSVGGGDPEAFF. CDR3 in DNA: TGTGCCAGCAGCGTAGGAGGTGGGGACCCTGAAGCTTTCTTT. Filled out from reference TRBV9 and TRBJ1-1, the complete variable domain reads DSGVTQTPKHLITATGQRVTLRCSPRSGDLSVYWYQQSLDQGLQFLIQYYNGEERAKGNILERFSAQQFPDLHSELNLSSLELGDSALYFCASSVGGGDPEAFFGQGTRLTVV.

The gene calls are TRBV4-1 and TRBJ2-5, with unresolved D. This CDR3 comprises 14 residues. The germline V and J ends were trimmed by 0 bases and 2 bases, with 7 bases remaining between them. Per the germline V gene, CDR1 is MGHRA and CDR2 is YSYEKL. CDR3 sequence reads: CASSQETAQETQYF. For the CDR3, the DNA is TGCGCCAGCAGCCAAGAAACAGCGCAAGAGACCCAGTACTTC.

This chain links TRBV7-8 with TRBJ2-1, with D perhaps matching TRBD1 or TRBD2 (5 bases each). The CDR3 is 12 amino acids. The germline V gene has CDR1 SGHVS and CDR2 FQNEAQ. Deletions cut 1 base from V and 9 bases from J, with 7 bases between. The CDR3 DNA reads TGTGCCAGCAGCTTAGGTGGGGGTGAGCAGTTCTTC. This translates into CASSLGGGEQFF.

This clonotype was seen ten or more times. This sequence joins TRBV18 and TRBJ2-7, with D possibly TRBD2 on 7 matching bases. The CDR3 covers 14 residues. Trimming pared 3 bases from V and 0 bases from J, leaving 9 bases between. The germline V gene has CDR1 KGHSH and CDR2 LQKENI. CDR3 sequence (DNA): TGTGCCAGCTCACCCGGGGGGCACTCCTACGAGCAGTACTTC. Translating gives CASSPGGHSYEQYF.

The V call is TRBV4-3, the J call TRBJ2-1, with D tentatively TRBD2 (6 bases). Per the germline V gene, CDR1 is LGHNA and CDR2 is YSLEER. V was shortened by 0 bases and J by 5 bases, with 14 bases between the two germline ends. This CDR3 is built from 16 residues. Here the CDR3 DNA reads TGCGCCAGCAGCCAAGACCTTTCGGGGAGGAACAATGAGCAGTTCTTC. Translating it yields CASSQDLSGRNNEQFF.

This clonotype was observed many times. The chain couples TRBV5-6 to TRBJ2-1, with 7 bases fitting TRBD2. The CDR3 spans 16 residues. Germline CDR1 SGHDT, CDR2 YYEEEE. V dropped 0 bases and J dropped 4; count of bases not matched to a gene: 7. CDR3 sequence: CASSLGASGGYNEQFF. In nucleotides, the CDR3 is TGTGCCAGCAGCTTGGGGGCTAGCGGAGGGTACAATGAGCAGTTCTTC.

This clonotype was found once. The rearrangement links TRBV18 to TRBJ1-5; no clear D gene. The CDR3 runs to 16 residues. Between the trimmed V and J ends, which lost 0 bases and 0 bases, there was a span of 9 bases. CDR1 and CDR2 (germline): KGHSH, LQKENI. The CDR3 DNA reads TGTGCCAGCTCACCACCAGGGAGGCATAGCAATCAGCCCCAGCATTTT. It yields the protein CASSPPGRHSNQPQHF.